The 8 T cell receptor beta chains below all came from one sample that was sequenced in a study of cytomegalovirus exposure and HLA in healthy donors. Amplification used 60 Vbeta primers and 13 Jbeta primers. Generated by immunoSEQ multiplex PCR, the TCRdb table keeps only in-frame clones and is missing some. The table shows 100,000 to 120,000 clones, with roughly 80% occurring only once. What was sequenced was PBMCs. The receptors here all came from a man in his thirties or forties in good health and CMV-seropositive.

This clone was seen more than once but under ten times. The chain has TRBV5-1 and TRBJ2-1; 7 positions match TRBD2. There are 15 residues in the CDR3. In germline, CDR1 is SGHRS, CDR2 YFSETQ. The ends lost 7 bases at V and 7 bases at J; junction bases unmatched: 14. Here the CDR3 DNA reads TGCGCCAGCGGCTCGGGACTACTAAACGAGAATGAGCAGTTCTTC. It is translated as CASGSGLLNENEQFF. Combining the CDR3 with reference TRBV5-1 and TRBJ2-1 gives the whole variable domain KAGVTQTPRYLIKTRGQQVTLSCSPISGHRSVSWYQQTPGQGLQFLFEYFSETQRNKGNFPGRFSGRQFSNSRSEMNVSTLELGDSALYLCASGSGLLNENEQFFGPGTRLTVL.

The chain carries TRBV2 and TRBJ1-4; D call uncertain. This CDR3 is 15 amino acids long. V dropped 5 bases and J dropped 4 bases, with 14 bases sitting between them. The V gene's germline CDR1 is SNHLY and CDR2 FYNNEI. CDR3 sequence: CASSPQRSRNEKLFF. DNA for the CDR3: TGTGCCAGCAGTCCTCAACGGTCCCGTAATGAAAAACTGTTTTTT.

This clone was detected only once. The genes are TRBV4-3 and TRBJ2-2; the D gene is possibly TRBD1 (5 bases). The germline V gene has CDR1 LGHNA and CDR2 YSLEER. The CDR3 is made up of 15 amino acids. Deletions cut 4 bases from V and 4 bases from J, with 13 bases between. The chain's CDR3 is CASSRQRQRTGELFF. In DNA, the CDR3 is TGCGCCAGCAGCCGACAGCGACAGCGCACCGGGGAGCTGTTTTTT.

The chain joins TRBV5-1 to TRBJ1-2; D call uncertain. V lost 0 bases and J lost 3, with 9 bases in between. Germline V gene sequence: CDR1 SGHRS, CDR2 YFSETQ. This CDR3 comprises 14 residues. In DNA form, the CDR3 reads TGCGCCAGCAGCTTGGTCCCAGGCGACTATGGCTACACCTTC. Its protein is CASSLVPGDYGYTF.

The chain recombines TRBV5-1 with TRBJ2-3; a possible D gene is TRBD1 (6 bases). The CDR3 has 18 amino acids. Trimming stripped 0 bases from V and 0 bases from J, with 17 bases between. The germline CDR1 and CDR2 sequences are SGHRS and YFSETQ. The chain's CDR3 is CASSLEGEITASTDTQYF. The CDR3 region has the DNA TGCGCCAGCAGCTTGGAGGGGGAGATTACAGCTAGCACAGATACGCAGTATTTT. The full variable domain, with the rest looked up from reference TRBV5-1 and TRBJ2-3, is KAGVTQTPRYLIKTRGQQVTLSCSPISGHRSVSWYQQTPGQGLQFLFEYFSETQRNKGNFPGRFSGRQFSNSRSEMNVSTLELGDSALYLCASSLEGEITASTDTQYFGPGTRLTVL.

Details on this clone: No conserved phenylalanine or tryptophan ends this CDR3, so it is likely a read error. This chain links TRBV30 with TRBJ1-2; 8 positions agree with TRBD1. This CDR3 is 14 amino acids long. Trimming took 4 bases from V and 4 from J; bases not matched to a gene: 8. Germline assignment: CDR1 GTSNPN and CDR2 SVGIG (reference sequence). The CDR3 reads CAWTGGVRTYGYTL. The CDR3 bases are TGTGCCTGGACAGGGGGCGTACGGACCTATGGCTACACCCTC.

This clone was recorded a few times. The genes are TRBV4-1 and TRBJ2-1, with D perhaps matching TRBD1 (6 bases). The CDR3 extends over 14 amino acids. Between the trimmed V and J ends, which lost 4 bases and 4 bases, there was a span of 11 bases. The germline gives CDR1 MGHRA, CDR2 YSYEKL. The CDR3 DNA reads as TGCGCCAGCAGCCCCAGACAGGTATACAATGAGCAGTTCTTC. Translating it yields CASSPRQVYNEQFF.

The chain joins TRBV2 to TRBJ2-5; weak D call: TRBD1 (6 bases). Germline V gene data show CDR1 as SNHLY and CDR2 as FYNNEI. The CDR3 spans 12 residues. The germline V and J ends were trimmed by 7 bases and 5 bases, with 11 bases remaining between them. The CDR3 coding sequence is TGTGCCAGCACTTACACAGGGGAGACCCAGTACTTC. Its translation: CASTYTGETQYF.